Sequencing of this TCR beta chain was carried out in a study of blood T cell repertoires in COVID-19. Germline V CDR1 and CDR2: MDHEN, SYDVKM. Trimming took 6 bases from V and 5 from J; bases not matched to a gene: 10. The CDR3 sequence is 15 residues long. Clones were read by immunoSEQ multiplex PCR, and TCRdb kept only the in-frame ones, dropping some. This sample has about 73,000 clones, with roughly 84% found just once. Sequencing used peripheral blood. This rearrangement joins TRBV28 to TRBJ2-7; 10 bases agree with TRBD1. This receptor was obtained from a human donor in a cohort sampled during active COVID-19. This CDR3 is CASRDSGTGDHEQYF. CDR3 in DNA: TGTGCCAGCAGGGACTCCGGGACAGGGGACCACGAGCAGTACTTC.